This T cell receptor (beta chain) stems from a study of T-cell memory formation after mild COVID-19. Study summary: Largely donor-specific sequence clusters came from a couple of donors.

TCRdb passed the 5' RACE reads through MiXCR, listing each CDR3 protein once. The sample contains around 200,000 distinct CDR3 sequences, about 10% of which appear only once. In the case of this clonotype: Its antigen is currently unknown.

Notes on the study in general: CD4/CD8 balance held among clones contracting day 15 to 85, and later expanders leaned CD4+.

The TCR comes from a young man who had mild COVID-19 (a few samples of this study predate the infection). Cell type and time point are not known. Input material: PBMCs or a T cell subset sorted from them (not recorded which).

The CDR3 sequence: CASSWPYNEQFF. The CDR3 region has the DNA TGTGCCAGCAGCTGGCCATACAATGAGCAGTTCTTC. The rearrangement joins TRBV5-5 to TRBJ2-1; D remains ambiguous. The germline V and J ends were trimmed by 3 bases and 4 bases, with 5 bases remaining between them. The CDR3 totals 12 residues. Germline values: CDR1 SGHKS, CDR2 YYEKEE (reference sequence). The full variable domain, with the rest looked up from reference TRBV5-5 and TRBJ2-1, is DAGVTQSPTHLIKTRGQQVTLRCSPISGHKSVSWYQQVLGQGPQFIFQYYEKEERGRGNFPDRFSARQFPNYSSELNVNALLLGDSALYLCASSWPYNEQFFGPGTRLTVL.